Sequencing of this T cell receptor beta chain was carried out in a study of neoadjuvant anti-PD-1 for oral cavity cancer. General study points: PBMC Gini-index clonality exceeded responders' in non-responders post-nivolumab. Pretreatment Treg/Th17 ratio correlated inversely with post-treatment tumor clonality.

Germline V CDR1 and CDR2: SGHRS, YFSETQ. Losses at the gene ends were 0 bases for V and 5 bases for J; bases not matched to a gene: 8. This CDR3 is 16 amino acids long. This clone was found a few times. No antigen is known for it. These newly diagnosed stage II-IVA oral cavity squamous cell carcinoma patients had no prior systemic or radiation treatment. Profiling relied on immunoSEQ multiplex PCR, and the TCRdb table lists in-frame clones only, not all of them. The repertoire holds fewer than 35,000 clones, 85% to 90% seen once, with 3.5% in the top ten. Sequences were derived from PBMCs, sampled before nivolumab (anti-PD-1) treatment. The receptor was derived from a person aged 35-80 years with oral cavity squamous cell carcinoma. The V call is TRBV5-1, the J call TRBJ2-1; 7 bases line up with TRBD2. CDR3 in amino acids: CASSLVASGFNNEQFF. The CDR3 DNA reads TGCGCCAGCAGCTTGGTGGCTAGCGGATTCAACAATGAGCAGTTCTTC.